These 7 T cell receptor beta chains share one sample of origin, sequenced in a study of blood T cell repertoires in COVID-19. Sequencing used immunoSEQ multiplex PCR; TCRdb keeps in-frame clones, though not all of them. The table has more than 450,000 clones, 87% seen once. Sequencing used PBMCs or T cells enriched from blood (not recorded which). The origin of the receptors is a woman under 30 who had recovered from COVID-19.

V is TRBV3-1 (or the pseudogene TRBV3-2) and J is TRBJ2-2; 15 nucleotides align to TRBD2. This CDR3 is 20 amino acids long. From germline, CDR1 is LGHDT and CDR2 YNNKEL (reference sequence). The V and J ends lost 0 bases and 4 bases, in that order; junction bases with no gene match: 9. The CDR3 nucleotides read TGTGCCAGCAGCCAAGATTACCCGGGACTAGCGGGGGGAAGCACCGGGGAGCTGTTTTTT. It translates to CASSQDYPGLAGGSTGELFF.

V and J are TRBV7-8 and TRBJ2-5; TRBD2 aligns across 9 bases. CDR1 and CDR2 from the germline V gene are SGHVS and FQNEAQ. Trimming took 4 bases from V and 3 from J; bases not matched to a gene: 6. The CDR3 is 15 residues long. CDR3 DNA sequence: TGTGCCAGCAGCTATAGCGGGGGACAAAAAGAGACCCAGTACTTC. It specifies CASSYSGGQKETQYF.

The gene calls are TRBV4-2 and TRBJ1-4; D unresolved. Trimming took 1 base from V and 0 from J, leaving 9 bases between them. CDR3 length equals 16 residues. Germline CDR1 reads LGHNA; CDR2 reads YNFKEQ. This CDR3 is CASSQGPEATNEKLFF. CDR3 DNA: TGTGCCAGCAGCCAAGGTCCAGAAGCAACTAATGAAAAACTGTTTTTT.

The chain joins TRBV6-6 to TRBJ1-1; TRBD1 is a possible D gene (6 bases). Trimming cost V 5 bases and J 2 bases, with 12 bases left between them. Per the germline V gene, CDR1 is MNHNY and CDR2 is SVGAGI (reference sequence). The CDR3 is 14 residues long. The CDR3 here is CASSPQGSNTEAFF. CDR3 sequence (DNA): TGTGCCAGCAGTCCCCAGGGGTCTAACACTGAAGCTTTCTTT.

The chain has TRBV5-5 and TRBJ1-1, with 10 bases aligning to TRBD1. CDR3 length equals 17 residues. Germline CDR1 SGHKS, CDR2 YYEKEE (reference sequence). After removal of 1 base from V and 3 bases from J, the junction contained 9 bases not matched to a gene. In DNA, the CDR3 is TGTGCCAGCAGCTTGCCTATGGGACAGGGGTTTGACACTGAAGCTTTCTTT. This gives the protein CASSLPMGQGFDTEAFF.

V is TRBV28 and J is TRBJ2-2; TRBD2 agrees at 7 bases. V trimming: 10 bases; J trimming: 0 bases; junction bases outside the gene matches: 8. The CDR3 runs to 15 residues. CDR1 and CDR2 from the germline V gene are MDHEN and SYDVKM. The CDR3 sequence: CAINGGVANTGELFF. CDR3 bases: TGTGCCATCAATGGGGGGGTAGCGAACACCGGGGAGCTGTTTTTT.

This clone has a handful of counts. The chain links TRBV15 to TRBJ2-7; D is perhaps TRBD1 (6 bases). CDR3 length equals 15 residues. V lost 3 bases, J lost 4 bases, and 16 bases lay in between. CDR1 is LNHNV, CDR2 YYDKDF, per germline (reference sequence). CDR3 sequence reads: CATSSRQDESYEQYF. The CDR3 DNA is TGTGCCACCAGCAGTAGACAGGACGAGTCTTACGAGCAGTACTTC.